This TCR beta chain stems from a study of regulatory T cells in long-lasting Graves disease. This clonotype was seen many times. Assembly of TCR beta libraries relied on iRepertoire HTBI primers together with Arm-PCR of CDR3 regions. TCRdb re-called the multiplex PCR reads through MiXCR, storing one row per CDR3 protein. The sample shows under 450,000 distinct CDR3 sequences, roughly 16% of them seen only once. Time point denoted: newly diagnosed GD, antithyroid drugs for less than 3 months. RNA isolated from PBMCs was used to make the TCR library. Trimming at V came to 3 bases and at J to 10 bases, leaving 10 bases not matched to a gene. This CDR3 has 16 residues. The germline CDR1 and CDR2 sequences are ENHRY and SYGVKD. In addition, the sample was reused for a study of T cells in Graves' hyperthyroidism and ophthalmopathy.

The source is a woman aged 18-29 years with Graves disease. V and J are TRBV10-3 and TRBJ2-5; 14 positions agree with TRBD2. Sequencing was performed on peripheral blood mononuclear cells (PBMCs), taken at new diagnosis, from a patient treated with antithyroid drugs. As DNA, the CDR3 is TGTGCCATCAGTGACCCCGGGACTAGCGGGAGAAGGGGCCAGTACTTC. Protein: CAISDPGTSGRRGQYF.